This entry is about one T cell receptor (beta chain). This clone occurred a few times. The antigen it binds to is not known. One end of the junction fails to match germline, which may point to a read error. This sample is part of a study of T cell responses to AZD1222 COVID-19 vaccine (dated by TCRdb to the early 2020s). In terms of the full investigation: AZD1222 recipients with second doses at about 4 weeks or about 12 weeks were pooled, because spike-specific TCR depth and breadth did not differ between schedules. A total of under 250 trial participants underwent TCR sequencing, of whom about 210 had received two doses of AZD1222 and about 25 had received two doses of the MenACWY control vaccine. Trial participants were enrolled by age into subgroups of 18-55, 56-69 and 70-plus years, and around 150, 28 and 57 TCR-sequenced participants, respectively, were included in these subgroups. Study-level results and caveats: Only five or six AZD1222 recipients were SARS-CoV-2 seropositive at baseline, limiting conclusions about previously exposed vaccinees. In the small 56-69-year group, the increase in depth fell short of significance, most likely because of low power. After two AZD1222 doses, spike-specific TCR breadth and depth were significantly higher than at day 0 and than in MenACWY recipients. CD4 TCRs associated with the vaccine covered the entire spike protein, and the dominant responses were in regions 160-218 and 743-854. Reportedly, almost half of the unique spike-specific TCRs recognized epitopes lying outside the regions that are mutated in the B.1.351 and B.1.1.7 variants. No day 14 peak-response samples were available, so repertoires were characterized only after the peak T cell response. Participants were mostly white British, with more females than males. The authors suggested clonal diversity may have been underestimated.

The CDR3 regions of human TCRbeta chains were subjected to immunosequencing. From the authors' description of their analysis: Repertoire TCRs were checked for matches against a reference library of SARS-CoV-2-specific TCRs that had been generated using the MIRA antigen-specificity platform. Breadth meant the fraction of unique TCRs that were SARS-CoV-2-associated, whereas depth meant the fraction of total T cells that were SARS-CoV-2-associated. Using the MIRA data, each spike-specific TCR was mapped to the spike region that the TCR reacts to and placed in a CD4 or CD8 class. Log10-transformed breadth and depth values were compared by one-way ANOVA with Sidak's multiple comparisons tests. TCRdb holds this immuneACCESS table with in-frame rearrangements only. Some clones are missing; in checked studies, unresolved V genes explain under half, and the rest has no known cause. The DNA gave D and trimming, while V, J and clone size come from that table. The sample table shows some 130,000 clones, and more than 85% are seen once. The ten biggest clones cover less than 4.5% of the sample.

What the time point label conveys for this sample: baseline before first vaccination. Samples from vaccinated people were obtained from the UK trials COV001 and COV002, which included a single-blind randomized controlled phase 2/3 trial of AZD1222 (ChAdOx1 nCoV-19) in healthy adults. For TCRbeta chain sequencing, PBMC samples were collected from trial participants at day 0 and at day 28 after the second dose. For CDR1 and CDR2, the germline V gene lists SGHDT and YYEEEE. The CDR3 numbers 11 residues from cysteine through phenylalanine. Solely the CDR3 DNA is kept, with 33 bases framed from the first base.

The specimen was peripheral blood, collected on day 0 of AZD1222 vaccination. This receptor was obtained from an adult in good health. The rearrangement joined TRBV5-6 to TRBJ2-7; the best D guess is TRBD2, with 5 bases matching. The bases are TGTGCCAGCAGCTTGGTCGGTGAGAGGGACTTC. It translates as CASSLVGERDF.